Following are 24 T cell receptor beta chains from one sample sequenced in a study of T cell responses to AZD1222 COVID-19 vaccine. Produced via immunoSEQ multiplex PCR; TCRdb's table is partial and in-frame only. The sample lists around 200,000 clones; 80% to 95% were seen once. Sample: peripheral blood, taken 28 days after the second dose of the MenACWY control vaccine. These receptors all come from an adult who received the MenACWY meningococcal vaccine as a control.

This chain uses TRBV29-1 with TRBJ2-3, with 8 bases fitting TRBD2. Trimming at V came to 8 bases and at J to 10 bases, leaving 11 bases not matched to a gene. Germline values: CDR1 SQVTM, CDR2 ANQGSEA. This CDR3 spans 12 amino acids. CDR3 sequence: CSLTAGGGPQYF. Here the CDR3 DNA reads TGCAGCTTAACCGCGGGGGGCGGGCCGCAGTATTTT.

V and J are TRBV27 and TRBJ1-6; TRBD1 aligns across 7 bases. CDR1 MNHEY and CDR2 SMNVEV come from the germline V gene (reference sequence). V lost 7 bases and J lost 9; bases outside the gene matches: 12. The CDR3 length is 15 residues. The CDR3 sequence: CASTPSGTEGSPLHF. Written as DNA, the CDR3 is TGTGCCAGCACTCCCTCCGGGACAGAAGGTTCACCCCTCCACTTT.

The rearrangement uses TRBV5-1 and TRBJ2-2; D is ambiguous. Germline V gene data show CDR1 as SGHRS and CDR2 as YFSETQ. V was shortened by 1 base and J by 2 bases, with 12 bases between the two germline ends. The CDR3 totals 16 residues. CDR3 protein: CASSLTANINTGELFF. The CDR3 DNA reads TGCGCCAGCAGCTTGACGGCGAACATTAACACCGGGGAGCTGTTTTTT.

The rearrangement uses TRBV9 and TRBJ2-7; 10 nucleotides match TRBD2. This CDR3 has 16 amino acids. Losses at the gene ends were 0 bases for V and 3 bases for J; bases not matched to a gene: 6. Germline CDR1 and CDR2: SGDLS and YYNGEE. In DNA form, the CDR3 reads TGTGCCAGCAGCGTAGCAGGGGAGCGGGGGGGCTACGAGCAGTACTTC. This codes for CASSVAGERGGYEQYF.

V gene TRBV5-4 combines with J gene TRBJ2-1; no clear D gene. The length of the CDR3 is 15 residues. Germline V gene data show CDR1 as SGHNT and CDR2 as YYREEE (reference sequence). Trimming took 4 bases from V and 5 from J, leaving 16 bases between them. The CDR3 bases are TGTGCCAGCAGCCTCGACTGGGCGAAGAACAATGAGCAGTTCTTC. Translated: CASSLDWAKNNEQFF.

This chain links TRBV7-2 with TRBJ1-6; TRBD1 matches at 8 bases. The CDR3 totals 14 residues. Unmatched junction bases numbered 1, after V lost 4 bases and J lost 5 bases. Germline CDR1 SGHTA, CDR2 FQGNSA. The CDR3 nucleotides read TGTGCCAGCAGCTCGGGACAGGATAATTCACCCCTCCACTTT. This translates into CASSSGQDNSPLHF. The complete variable domain, with remaining parts taken from reference TRBV7-2 and TRBJ1-6, reads GAGVSQSPSNKVTEKGKDVELRCDPISGHTALYWYRQSLGQGLEFLIYFQGNSAPDKSGLPSDRFSAERTGGSVSTLTIQRTQQEDSAVYLCASSSGQDNSPLHFGNGTRLTVT.

V is TRBV11-2 and J is TRBJ1-1; D uncertain. Trimming cost V 5 bases and J 3 bases, with 10 bases left between them. The CDR3 totals 13 residues. CDR1 and CDR2 from the germline V gene are SGHAT and FQNNGV. CDR3 in amino acids: CASSPRADTEAFF. DNA of the CDR3: TGTGCCAGCAGCCCCCGGGCGGACACTGAAGCTTTCTTT.

The CDR3 sequence is CASSLERVERNTGELFF. DNA for the CDR3: TGTGCCAGCAGCTTAGAGAGGGTAGAGAGGAACACCGGGGAGCTGTTTTTT. The rearrangement links TRBV7-2 to TRBJ2-2, with D tentatively TRBD2 (5 bases). In germline, CDR1 is SGHTA, CDR2 FQGNSA. Trimming pared 1 base from V and 1 base from J, leaving 13 bases between. The CDR3 consists of 17 residues.

This chain connects TRBV21-1 to TRBJ1-1; TRBD1 is taken as the D call from the table, unchecked against the DNA. TRBV21-1 represents a pseudogene. This CDR3 comprises 13 residues. The CDR3 spells CASSKDQGTVSFF. The CDR3 bases are TGTGCCAGCAGCAAAGATCAGGGGACAGTATCTTTCTTT.

This chain joins TRBV5-1 and TRBJ1-2; TRBD1 matches at 11 bases. Germline V gives CDR1 SGHRS, CDR2 YFSETQ. The CDR3 spans 16 residues. V gave up 0 bases and J gave up 6 bases; unmatched junction bases: 7. CDR3: CASSLAAGTGGHGYTF. CDR3 sequence (DNA): TGCGCCAGCAGCTTGGCCGCAGGGACAGGGGGACATGGCTACACCTTC.

The chain links TRBV7-9 to TRBJ2-1, with TRBD1 matching 10 bases. This CDR3 has 12 amino acids. V dropped 5 bases and J dropped 16; count of bases not matched to a gene: 8. Per germline, CDR1 SEHNR and CDR2 FQNEAQ (reference sequence). CDR3 amino acids: CASSATGTGDFF. The CDR3 nucleotides are TGTGCCAGCAGCGCGACCGGGACAGGGGATTTCTTC.

The V and J genes are TRBV5-1 and TRBJ1-6; weak D call: TRBD1 (6 bases). The CDR3 has 15 residues. Germline V gives CDR1 SGHRS, CDR2 YFSETQ. V was trimmed by 0 bases and J by 10 bases, leaving 14 bases between them. CDR3 region: CASSLEGDLGSPLHF. In nucleotides, the CDR3 is TGCGCCAGCAGCTTGGAGGGGGACCTGGGATCACCCCTCCACTTT.

This sequence joins TRBV2 and TRBJ1-5; no reliable D call. CDR3 length equals 15 residues. CDR1 and CDR2 from the germline V gene are SNHLY and FYNNEI. Trimming stripped 0 bases from V and 7 bases from J, with 13 bases between. CDR3 protein: CASSEAPAEVQPQHF. CDR3 bases: TGTGCCAGCAGTGAAGCCCCGGCGGAGGTCCAGCCCCAGCATTTT.

The rearrangement uses TRBV2 and TRBJ1-5; possibly TRBD1 for D (6 bases). V was cut by 5 bases and J by 2 bases, with 7 bases left in between. The CDR3 is 13 amino acids. From germline, CDR1 is SNHLY and CDR2 FYNNEI. The CDR3 loop reads CASSSGGNQPQHF. The CDR3 nucleotides read TGTGCCAGCAGTTCAGGGGGCAATCAGCCCCAGCATTTT.

The chain links TRBV30 to TRBJ2-1; TRBD1 agrees at 7 bases. The CDR3 runs to 15 residues. Germline V gives CDR1 GTSNPN, CDR2 SVGIG (reference sequence). Unmatched junction bases numbered 16, after V lost 6 bases and J lost 8 bases. This chain's CDR3 is CACHSRGQPGDEQFF. Written as DNA, the CDR3 is TGTGCCTGCCATAGCAGGGGACAGCCTGGGGATGAGCAGTTCTTC.

CDR3 sequence reads: CASSRGTYSGNTIYF. The CDR3 DNA follows: TGTGCCAGCAGCCGCGGGACGTACTCTGGAAACACCATATATTTT. The chain couples TRBV3-1 (or the pseudogene TRBV3-2) to TRBJ1-3; the D gene is possibly TRBD1 (5 bases). The germline V gene encodes CDR1 LGHDT and CDR2 YNNKEL (reference sequence). V lost 4 bases and J lost 0, with 10 bases in between. This CDR3 region has 15 residues.

V is TRBV2 and J is TRBJ2-4, with D tentatively TRBD1 (6 bases). The CDR3 is 15 amino acids. The V end lost 6 bases, the J end lost 0 bases, and 12 bases lay between the germline ends. CDR1 and CDR2 from the germline V gene are SNHLY and FYNNEI. The CDR3 is CASSLDSSAKNIQYF. CDR3 DNA sequence: TGTGCCAGCAGCCTGGACAGCTCAGCCAAAAACATTCAGTACTTC.

This chain uses TRBV2 with TRBJ2-7; tentative D call: TRBD1 (5 bases). With 6 bases removed from V and 2 bases from J, the gap between germline ends came to 17 bases. Germline CDR1 is SNHLY and CDR2 is FYNNEI. The CDR3 consists of 15 residues. CDR3 DNA: TGTGCCAGCAGCCGACAGACCAGTGGTGCCTACGAGCAGTACTTC. Protein sequence: CASSRQTSGAYEQYF.

The chain joins TRBV27 to TRBJ1-2; D not resolved. Germline CDR1 MNHEY, CDR2 SMNVEV (reference sequence). CDR3 length: 15 amino acids. The ends were cut back, 3 bases at V and 4 bases at J, with 15 bases in the middle. The chain's CDR3 is CASSFSQVPSYGYTF. The CDR3 nucleotides read TGTGCCAGCAGTTTTTCGCAGGTCCCCTCCTATGGCTACACCTTC.

The chain combines TRBV5-1 with TRBJ1-3, with D possibly TRBD1 on 5 matching bases. The CDR3 is made up of 14 amino acids. The germline CDR1 and CDR2 sequences are SGHRS and YFSETQ. V was clipped by 4 bases and J by 0 bases, with 8 bases between them. DNA for the CDR3: TGCGCCAGCAGCCGCGACAGCTCTGGAAACACCATATATTTT. Its protein is CASSRDSSGNTIYF.

The chain is built from TRBV10-3 and TRBJ1-1; D is unresolved. The germline V gene has CDR1 ENHRY and CDR2 SYGVKD. The germline V and J ends were trimmed by 3 bases and 5 bases, with 13 bases remaining between them. CDR3 size: 14 residues. The CDR3 loop reads CAISEELRVTEAFF. The CDR3 region has the DNA TGTGCCATCAGTGAAGAACTCAGAGTAACTGAAGCTTTCTTT.

This rearrangement joins TRBV2 to TRBJ2-7; no clear D. V lost 4 bases, J lost 0 bases, and 10 bases lay in between. There are 14 residues in the CDR3. The germline V gene has CDR1 SNHLY and CDR2 FYNNEI. The CDR3 sequence is CASSVSPSSYEQYF. The CDR3 DNA reads as TGTGCCAGCAGTGTGTCACCCAGCTCCTACGAGCAGTACTTC.

This chain links TRBV6-5 with TRBJ2-7, with a weak D call TRBD1 (5 bases). V gave up 2 bases and J gave up 6 bases, with 11 bases separating them. Per the germline V gene, CDR1 is MNHEY and CDR2 is SVGAGI. This CDR3 has 13 amino acids. The CDR3 region is CASSYRGLGEQYF. As DNA, the CDR3 is TGTGCCAGCAGTTACAGGGGCTTGGGCGAGCAGTACTTC.

The J gene is TRBJ1-1, the V gene TRBV5-1, with D unclear. The CDR3 has 12 amino acids. V lost 4 bases and J 7 bases, leaving 11 bases between the germline ends. Germline V CDR1 and CDR2: SGHRS, YFSETQ. Here the CDR3 reads CASSLAWGEAFF. Here the CDR3 DNA reads TGCGCCAGCAGCCTCGCCTGGGGTGAAGCTTTCTTT. The variable domain in full, with the rest retrieved from reference TRBV5-1 and TRBJ1-1, is KAGVTQTPRYLIKTRGQQVTLSCSPISGHRSVSWYQQTPGQGLQFLFEYFSETQRNKGNFPGRFSGRQFSNSRSEMNVSTLELGDSALYLCASSLAWGEAFFGQGTRLTVV.